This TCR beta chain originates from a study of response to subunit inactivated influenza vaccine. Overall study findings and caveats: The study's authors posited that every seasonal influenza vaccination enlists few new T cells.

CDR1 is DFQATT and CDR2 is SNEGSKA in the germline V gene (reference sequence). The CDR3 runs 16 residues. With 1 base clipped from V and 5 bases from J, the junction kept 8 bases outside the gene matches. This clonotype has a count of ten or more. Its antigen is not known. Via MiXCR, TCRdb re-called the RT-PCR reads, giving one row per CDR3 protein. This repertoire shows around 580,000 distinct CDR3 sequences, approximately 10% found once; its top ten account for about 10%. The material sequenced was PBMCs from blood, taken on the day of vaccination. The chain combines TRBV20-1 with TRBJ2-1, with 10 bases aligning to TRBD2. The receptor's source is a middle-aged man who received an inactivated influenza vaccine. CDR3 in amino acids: CSARGSLAGAHNEQFF. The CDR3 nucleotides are TGCAGTGCTAGAGGGAGTCTAGCGGGGGCTCACAATGAGCAGTTCTTC.